This T cell receptor beta chain appears in the sequencing data of a study of T cell repertoires in cytomegalovirus infection. A remark on this clonotype: What it binds is unknown.

The CDR3 has 14 residues. CDR1 MNHEY and CDR2 SVGAGI come from the germline V gene. Trimming removed 5 bases at V and 5 bases at J, with 16 bases between. TCRdb used MiXCR to reprocess the reads, holding one entry per CDR3 protein. The top ten clones hold approximately 12% of a sample with more than 300,000 distinct CDR3 sequences, just under 35% of them seen once. This TCR derives from a human donor in good health (CMV status not recorded). Some clones in this sample may be carry-over from other donors' samples. The source material was cultured PBMCs, sampled from culture after CMV antigen stimulation. This chain links TRBV6-5 with TRBJ2-7; D assignment may be TRBD1 or TRBD2 (5 bases each). The CDR3 DNA reads as TGTGCCAGCAGTCCCCAATCCGGGGACCACGAGCAGTACTTC. Amino acid sequence: CASSPQSGDHEQYF.